This TCR beta chain derives from a study of radiotherapy plus CTLA-4 blockade in lung cancer (dated by TCRdb to 2016 to 2018). About the investigation overall: Among the enrolled patients, about 19% had an objective response, and 31% reached disease control. Here is what the overall study found, with its caveats: Early dynamic changes in blood T cell clones, together with increased serum interferon-beta after radiation, were reported as the strongest predictors of response. After treatment with radiotherapy and ipilimumab, TCR clones that originated in tumors expanded in peripheral blood.

Details on this clone: Its antigen has not been determined. Nothing much larger sits one base from this clone, and base qualities are not available.

Library preparation used the immunoSEQ multiplex PCR assay. This immuneACCESS table, as held by TCRdb, lists in-frame sequences with V and J called but not all clones. Of the missing ones, under half trace to an unresolved V gene in checked studies; the others have no known cause. Present in this sample are around 100,000 clones, about four fifths of which were seen just once. Of the sample, roughly 2.8% is held by the ten largest clones. The study tested focal radiation therapy combined with CTLA-4 blockade (ipilimumab) in patients with chemo-refractory metastatic non-small-cell lung cancer. From a lookup of the germline V gene (reference sequence), CDR1 and CDR2 are SGHNT and YYREEE. The CDR3 contains 17 residues, cysteine and phenylalanine counted. Only the CDR3 part of the read is kept: 51 bases, read in frame from the first base. Trimming accounts for 0 bases at V and 5 bases at J, while the number of junction bases matched to no gene is 9.

The source of this sequence is a human donor with non-small cell lung cancer who had a partial response to radiotherapy plus ipilimumab. Some clones in this sample may be carry-over from other donors' samples. This receptor chain uses TRBV5-4 and TRBJ1-2; 11 bases in the junction line up with TRBD1. The sample consisted of peripheral blood, taken from a patient treated with radiotherapy plus ipilimumab. The sequence in DNA is TGTGCCAGCAGCTTGGGGTTTCCGGGACAGGGGGTTTATGGCTACACCTTC. This encodes CASSLGFPGQGVYGYTF. This CDR3, with the reference TRBV5-4 and TRBJ1-2 proteins standing in past its ends, gives the full variable domain ETGVTQSPTHLIKTRGQQVTLRCSSQSGHNTVSWYQQALGQGPQFIFQYYREEENGRGNFPPRFSGLQFPNYSSELNVNALELDDSALYLCASSLGFPGQGVYGYTFGSGTRLTVV.